This T cell receptor (beta chain) was identified in a study of T cells in Graves' hyperthyroidism and ophthalmopathy (dated by TCRdb to the late 2010s). Regarding the study in general: Peripheral blood was collected at initial diagnosis, before any treatment. Thyroid tissue and blood T-cell repertoires from roughly 6 Graves' hyperthyroidism patients were also compared in the study. Whether ophthalmopathy could be predicted prospectively was tested in an independent validation cohort made up of some 20 hyperthyroidism patients plus 17 patients who later progressed to ophthalmopathy. The paper describes TCR Vbeta CDR3 sequencing of 135 peripheral blood samples, made up of some 42 ophthalmopathy patients, 70 to 80 hyperthyroidism patients and 17 progressor patients. The roughly 94 discovery patients were randomly divided into training and test sets at a 7:3 ratio. After sampling, hyperthyroidism patients received methimazole starting at 30 mg daily, and ophthalmopathy patients received high-dose intravenous methylprednisolone. TCR V-J signatures able to tell the groups apart were searched for in a discovery cohort of 90 to 100 patients, of whom more than 40 had Graves' ophthalmopathy and under 65 had stable Graves' hyperthyroidism.

Overall study results and their limits: Most expanded thyroid clonotypes (frequency above 0.001) were also detected in blood, a finding suggesting that blood repertoires may reflect thyroid immune responses. A 13 V-J signature model separated ophthalmopathy from stable hyperthyroidism, with roughly 88% sensitivity and 81% to 83% specificity in cross-validation and 80%/75% in testing. In validation, the model predicted progression to ophthalmopathy a median of 6.5 months before onset, with roughly 71% sensitivity and about 72% specificity. Sample size was not statistically predetermined, and investigators were not blinded to group allocation.

In the ophthalmopathy patients, disease was moderately to severely active, with a Clinical Activity Score of 3 or more, a NOSPECS grade of 4 or more, and a duration of less than 3 months. Patients with uncontrolled infections, other autoimmune diseases, pregnancy or lactation were excluded. Diagnoses were based on clinical symptoms, serum thyroxine and TRAb, thyroid ultrasound and orbital computed tomography. Ficoll-Paque density gradient centrifugation was used to isolate PBMCs from approximately 11 ml of fresh peripheral blood. Total RNA was extracted with Trizol reagent, and quality was checked on an Agilent 2100 Bioanalyzer. Ends trimmed: V by 4 bases, J by 1 base; bases unmatched to a gene: 5. CDR1 and CDR2 are drawn from the germline V gene (reference sequence): LGHDT, YNNKEL. The CDR3 starts with the cysteine, ends with the phenylalanine, and has 17 residues. CDR3 DNA only is kept here, 51 bases in frame from base 1.

This clonotype was recorded at least ten times. What this receptor recognizes is not known. Base qualities were left out, and no much larger clone turns up one base away. Amplification of TCR beta CDR3 regions was carried out from RNA transcripts. The first round of RT-PCR for the TCR CDR3 was performed with the HTBI primer set and the Qiagen OneStep RT-PCR kit. A second multiplex PCR round built the libraries, followed by size selection and purification. Sequencing of the libraries was done on an Illumina HiSeq2000 using paired-end 100 bp reads. In the authors' own workflow: Raw data were processed with SOAPnuke, discarding reads with adapters, uncalled bases, mean Phred below 15, or no exact constant-primer or identifier match. High-quality paired reads were merged with COPE v1.2.5, and unique nucleotide sequences were defined as clonotypes. MiTCR v1.1 was used to align the clonotypes against IMGT TRBV, TRBD and TRBJ reference segments. The analysis included only V-J combinations with a frequency above 0.0001, which together covered around 99% of the repertoires. The TCS score was defined as the ratio of F50 (clonal expansion) to E x V (chaos), calculated using BLOSUM62-based TCRdist between CDR3 peptides within each V-J. Welch's t-statistics and random forest reduced 500 to 650 V-J features to under 15, which were used in a naive Bayes classifier (R e1071). TCRdb trimmed the raw reads at Q25, called clones with MiXCR and kept productive beta chains. CDR3 protein duplicates are merged, each entry listing the most common genes and DNA. The V and J calls and clone size come from TCRdb's table, not from the authors' own analysis. Recorded for this sample are some 550,000 distinct CDR3 sequences; roughly 16% of them occurred a single time. Clones ranked in the top ten supply about 3.5% of the sample.

This chain joins TRBV3-1 to TRBJ2-3, with 13 bases aligning to TRBD2. The TCR comes from a woman aged 40 to 50 with Graves' ophthalmopathy. The sample was blood. CDR3 reads: CASSPRLAGGRTDTQYF. The DNA sequence follows: TGTGCCAGCAGCCCCCGACTAGCGGGGGGTCGCACAGATACGCAGTATTTT.